A single sample gave rise to the 5 T cell receptor beta chains below, sequenced in a study of CD8 T cells in ankylosing spondylitis. Study conclusions and caveats: Typical of ankylosing spondylitis blood, it appeared, was a TCR beta motif of fewer than ten highly homologous variants.

Which antigens these TCRs recognize remains unknown. TCRdb reprocessed the 5' RACE reads via MiXCR and lists one record per CDR3 protein. The sample contains 450,000 to 550,000 distinct CDR3 sequences, roughly 5.2% of which appear only once. Input material: blood, either unsorted or a sorted T cell fraction (not recorded which). These TCRs come from a male donor with ankylosing spondylitis.

The sample holds a few counts of this clonotype. The CDR3 spells CSAPRGESNEQFF. The CDR3 DNA reads TGCAGTGCCCCCAGGGGAGAAAGCAATGAGCAGTTCTTC. The V gene is TRBV20-1, the J gene TRBJ2-1; perhaps TRBD1 as D (6 bases). The V end was cut by 6 bases, the J end by 6 bases, with 15 bases between. CDR3 size: 13 residues. Looked up from germline, CDR1 is DFQATT and CDR2 is SNEGSKA (reference sequence).

This clonotype has a count of ten or more. The gene calls are TRBV5-5 and TRBJ2-2; D possibly uses TRBD1 or TRBD2 (5 bases each). With 4 bases removed from V and 6 bases from J, the gap between germline ends came to 19 bases. Germline CDR1 reads SGHKS; CDR2 reads YYEKEE (reference sequence). There are 16 residues in the CDR3. CDR3 sequence reads: CASSHPRDLGPGELFF. CDR3 bases: TGTGCCAGCAGCCACCCCCGGGACCTAGGGCCCGGGGAGCTGTTTTTT.

J is TRBJ2-1 and V is TRBV18; 9 bases align to TRBD1. The CDR3 has 20 amino acids. The V and J ends lost 0 bases and 0 bases, in that order; junction bases with no gene match: 12. Germline lookup yields CDR1 KGHSH and CDR2 LQKENI. This CDR3 reads CASSPPMGQGGPGSYNEQFF. CDR3 sequence (DNA): TGTGCCAGCTCACCACCGATGGGACAGGGTGGTCCGGGCTCCTACAATGAGCAGTTCTTC.

V gene TRBV28 combines with J gene TRBJ2-1; D perhaps matches TRBD1 (5 bases). The V gene's germline CDR1 is MDHEN and CDR2 SYDVKM. The CDR3 totals 11 residues. The germline V and J ends were trimmed by 3 bases and 12 bases, with 9 bases remaining between them. CDR3 protein: CASSLRDRQFF. The CDR3 DNA sequence: TGTGCCAGCAGTTTGAGAGACAGGCAGTTCTTC.

This clonotype was detected a few times. The chain recombines TRBV6-2 or TRBV6-3 with TRBJ2-7; D is unresolved. The V gene lost 2 bases and the J gene lost 4 bases, with 9 bases spanning the gap. The CDR3 extends over 13 amino acids. Germline CDR1 MNHEY, CDR2 SVGEGT. In DNA, the CDR3 is TGTGCCAGCAGTTACGAGACCTTTTACGAGCAGTACTTC. Its translation is CASSYETFYEQYF.